The source of this T cell receptor (beta chain) is a study of control samples from healthy donors and cancer patients. Clones were sequenced by immunoSEQ multiplex PCR, and TCRdb holds only the in-frame ones, with some missing. The sample lists more than 95,000 clones; roughly 93% were seen once. The V end was cut by 5 bases, the J end by 4 bases, with 3 bases between. Germline V CDR1 and CDR2: LNHDA, SQIVND (reference sequence). The CDR3 is 11 residues long. On this clone itself: This specimen includes other DNA sequences encoding the same CDR3.

The specimen sequenced was blood. This clonotype originated in a young man in good health. The rearrangement joins TRBV19 to TRBJ2-1, with D unresolved. The CDR3: CASSVYNEQFF. The CDR3 nucleotides are TGTGCCAGTAGTGTATACAATGAGCAGTTCTTC.